Sequencing of this T cell receptor (beta chain) was carried out in a study of blood T cell repertoires in COVID-19. Study as a whole: The analysed material was cDNA or gDNA that came from T cells, B-cell-depleted T cells, or PBMCs.

Germline V gives CDR1 SGHRS, CDR2 YFSETQ. Trimming took off 0 bases at V and 3 bases at J, with 8 bases between the two ends. This CDR3 comprises 14 residues. As originally analysed: The assay estimated nucleated cells by amplifying reference gene primers. The protocol was immunoSEQ multiplex PCR, while the TCRdb copy is restricted to in-frame clones and leaves out a portion. V, J and clone size derive from that table, while D and trimming were established from the DNA sequence. The sample records some 350,000 clones, about 87% being singletons. Material: peripheral blood. The origin of this receptor is a human donor in a cohort sampled during active COVID-19. The chain employs TRBV5-1 and TRBJ2-3, with D tentatively TRBD2 (5 bases). The CDR3, as DNA: TGCGCCAGCAGCTTGGCGCTAGCTACAGATACGCAGTATTTT. It specifies CASSLALATDTQYF.